This note documents a single T cell receptor (beta chain) sequence. This sample is drawn from a study of T-cell memory formation after mild COVID-19. Germline-derived CDR1 and CDR2 are SGHRS and YFSETQ. This CDR3 comprises 14 residues. V dropped 5 bases and J dropped 8; count of bases not matched to a gene: 8. TCRdb re-called the 5' RACE reads with MiXCR, one entry per CDR3 protein. The data hold about 340,000 distinct CDR3 sequences, with approximately 13% observed a single time. The sequence came from a man between 18 and 35 years old who had mild COVID-19 (a few samples of this study predate the infection). Cell type and time point are not known. The chain is built from TRBV5-1 and TRBJ1-4, with 8 positions matching TRBD1. The sample taken for sequencing was PBMCs or a T cell subset sorted from them (not recorded which). The CDR3 bases are TGCGCCAGCAGTCGACAACAGGGGGGAGAAAAACTGTTTTTT. Translation: CASSRQQGGEKLFF.